Presented here are 15 T cell receptor beta chains from one specimen sequenced in a study of blood T cell repertoires in COVID-19. Only in-frame clones appear in the TCRdb table, and some are missing; sequencing was by immunoSEQ multiplex PCR. The sample holds roughly 200,000 clones, 86% seen once. Sequencing was carried out using PBMCs or T cells enriched from blood (not recorded which). Receptors originate from a woman in her twenties or thirties who had recovered from COVID-19.

The V gene is TRBV4-1, the J gene TRBJ2-2, with 7 bases matching TRBD2. The CDR3 totals 15 residues. Trimming cost V 2 bases and J 4 bases; bases outside gene matches: 4. Germline assignment: CDR1 MGHRA and CDR2 YSYEKL. CDR3 loop: CASSQWGGSTGELFF. In nucleotides, the CDR3 is TGCGCCAGCAGCCAATGGGGGGGATCCACCGGGGAGCTGTTTTTT.

The chain joins TRBV11-2 to TRBJ1-1; TRBD1 matches at 7 bases. This CDR3 comprises 14 residues. Germline-derived CDR1 and CDR2 are SGHAT and FQNNGV. The J segment lost 1 base and the V segment lost 5 bases, leaving 4 bases of the junction unmatched. The CDR3: CASSMGQWNTEAFF. The CDR3 DNA reads TGTGCCAGCAGCATGGGACAGTGGAACACTGAAGCTTTCTTT.

The chain employs TRBV15 and TRBJ2-2; TRBD1 might be the D (6 bases). Germline V CDR1 and CDR2: LNHNV, YYDKDF (reference sequence). The CDR3 runs 18 residues. V was trimmed by 0 bases and J by 2 bases, leaving 16 bases between them. Here the CDR3 DNA reads TGTGCCACCAGCAGAGATGTTCCCGACAGGAAAAACACCGGGGAGCTGTTTTTT. Translating it yields CATSRDVPDRKNTGELFF.

J is TRBJ2-5 and V is TRBV11-2, with no clear D. In germline, CDR1 is SGHAT, CDR2 FQNNGV. There are 12 residues in the CDR3. The V and J ends lost 2 bases and 5 bases respectively, with 6 bases between them. The CDR3 region has the DNA TGTGCCAGCAGCTTAATCGAGGAGACCCAGTACTTC. It codes for CASSLIEETQYF.

The J gene is TRBJ2-7, the V gene TRBV27, with 7 bases identical to TRBD2. CDR3 length: 15 residues. The germline gives CDR1 MNHEY, CDR2 SMNVEV (reference sequence). J lost 5 bases, V lost 5 bases, and 12 bases had no gene match. CDR3: CASSPSRAGEDEQYF. The CDR3, as DNA: TGTGCCAGCAGTCCTTCCCGCGCGGGAGAAGACGAGCAGTACTTC.

This sequence joins TRBV15 and TRBJ2-7; tentative D call: TRBD2 (5 bases). CDR1 is LNHNV, CDR2 YYDKDF, per germline (reference sequence). V was trimmed by 4 bases and J by 2 bases, leaving 12 bases between them. The CDR3 has 14 amino acids. This chain's CDR3 is CATSKRPNPYEQYF. CDR3 DNA: TGTGCCACCAGCAAGCGGCCTAACCCCTACGAGCAGTACTTC. The complete variable domain, with remaining parts taken from reference TRBV15 and TRBJ2-7, reads DAMVIQNPRYQVTQFGKPVTLSCSQTLNHNVMYWYQQKSSQAPKLLFHYYDKDFNNEADTPDNFQSRRPNTSFCFLDIRSPGLGDTAMYLCATSKRPNPYEQYFGPGTRLTVT.

The chain carries TRBV2 and TRBJ2-3; 12 positions agree with TRBD2. After removal of 5 bases from V and 1 base from J, the junction contained 1 base not matched to a gene. Looked up from germline, CDR1 is SNHLY and CDR2 is FYNNEI. This CDR3 comprises 15 residues. DNA for the CDR3: TGTGCCAGCAGTCGACTAGCGGGAGGCACAGATACGCAGTATTTT. It yields the protein CASSRLAGGTDTQYF. The whole variable domain, filled in from reference TRBV2 and TRBJ2-3, reads EPEVTQTPSHQVTQMGQEVILRCVPISNHLYFYWYRQILGQKVEFLVSFYNNEISEKSEIFDDQFSVERPDGSNFTLKIRSTKLEDSAMYFCASSRLAGGTDTQYFGPGTRLTVL.

The rearrangement uses TRBV10-1 and TRBJ2-2; 7 bases map to TRBD1. With V trimmed by 3 bases and J by 0 bases, 13 bases remained unmatched. The CDR3 is 19 residues long. Germline assignment: CDR1 WNHNN and CDR2 SYGVQD (reference sequence). Here the CDR3 reads CASSESWIRDSSNTGELFF. The CDR3 nucleotides are TGCGCCAGCAGTGAAAGTTGGATCCGGGACAGCTCGAACACCGGGGAGCTGTTTTTT.

This clone was counted only a few times. The chain joins TRBV9 to TRBJ2-2; the match to TRBD2 covers 8 bases. Unmatched junction bases numbered 7, after V lost 4 bases and J lost 2 bases. Germline-derived CDR1 and CDR2 are SGDLS and YYNGEE. The CDR3 extends over 16 amino acids. CDR3 bases: TGTGCCAGCAGCCTTACCGGGACTAGAAACACCGGGGAGCTGTTTTTT. It encodes CASSLTGTRNTGELFF.

V gene TRBV19 combines with J gene TRBJ2-1; 7 bases agree with TRBD2. After removal of 9 bases from V and 5 bases from J, the junction contained 7 bases not matched to a gene. Germline loops: CDR1 LNHDA, CDR2 SQIVND (reference sequence). This CDR3 spans 13 amino acids. The CDR3 sequence is CASRLAGNNEQFF. CDR3 DNA: TGTGCCAGCCGACTAGCTGGTAACAATGAGCAGTTCTTC.

The chain links TRBV19 to TRBJ2-6; D perhaps matches TRBD2 (5 bases). CDR1 LNHDA and CDR2 SQIVND come from the germline V gene (reference sequence). This CDR3 region has 16 residues. With 1 base removed from V and 1 base from J, the gap between germline ends came to 8 bases. CDR3 loop: CASSIVGSSGANVLTF. CDR3 nucleotides: TGTGCCAGTAGTATAGTGGGGAGTTCTGGGGCCAACGTCCTGACTTTC.

This clone has only one observation. The chain is built from TRBV18 and TRBJ2-6; D uncertain. The germline V gene encodes CDR1 KGHSH and CDR2 LQKENI. The CDR3 totals 15 residues. The ends were cut back, 2 bases at V and 0 bases at J, with 5 bases in the middle. CDR3 bases: TGTGCCAGCTCACCAGGTAGCTCTGGGGCCAACGTCCTGACTTTC. Amino acid sequence: CASSPGSSGANVLTF.

J is TRBJ2-7 and V is TRBV29-1; D may be TRBD1 (6 bases). CDR3 length equals 12 residues. Trimming removed 5 bases from V and 2 bases from J, with 10 bases in between. CDR1 SQVTM and CDR2 ANQGSEA come from the germline V gene. CDR3 protein: CSVRDTAYEQYF. CDR3 nucleotide sequence: TGCAGCGTTCGGGACACTGCCTACGAGCAGTACTTC.

The rearrangement joins TRBV27 to TRBJ1-2; D remains unclear. Germline loops: CDR1 MNHEY, CDR2 SMNVEV (reference sequence). This CDR3 is built from 13 residues. Trimming shortened V by 5 bases and J by 3 bases, and 10 bases separated the two germline ends. The CDR3 sequence: CASSKHRHYGYTF. Here the CDR3 DNA reads TGTGCCAGCAGTAAACACCGTCACTATGGCTACACCTTC.

The CDR3 loop reads CASSPLYDRVSGYTF. The CDR3 DNA reads TGTGCCAGCAGCCCCCTTTACGACAGGGTCAGTGGCTACACCTTC. The J gene is TRBJ1-2, the V gene TRBV3-1 (or the pseudogene TRBV3-2); TRBD1 matches at 7 bases. CDR1 LGHDT and CDR2 YNNKEL come from the germline V gene (reference sequence). The junction had 12 bases not matched to a gene; V was cut back by 4 bases and J by 7 bases. This CDR3 is built from 15 residues.